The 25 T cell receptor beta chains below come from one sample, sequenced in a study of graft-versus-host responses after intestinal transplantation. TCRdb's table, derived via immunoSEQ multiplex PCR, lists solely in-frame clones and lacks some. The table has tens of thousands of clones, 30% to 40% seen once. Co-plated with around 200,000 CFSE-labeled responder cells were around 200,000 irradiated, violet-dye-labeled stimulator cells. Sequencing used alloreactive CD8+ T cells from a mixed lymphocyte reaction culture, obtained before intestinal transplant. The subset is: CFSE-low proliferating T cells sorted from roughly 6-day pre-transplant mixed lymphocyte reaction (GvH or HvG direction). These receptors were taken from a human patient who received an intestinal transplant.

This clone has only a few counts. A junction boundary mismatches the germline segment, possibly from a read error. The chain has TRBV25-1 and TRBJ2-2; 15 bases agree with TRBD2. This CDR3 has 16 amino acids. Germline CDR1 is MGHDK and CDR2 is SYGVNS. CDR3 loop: CASSGTSGGEHRGAVF. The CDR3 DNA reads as TGTGCCAGCAGTGGGACTAGCGGGGGGGAACACCGGGGAGCTGTTTTT.

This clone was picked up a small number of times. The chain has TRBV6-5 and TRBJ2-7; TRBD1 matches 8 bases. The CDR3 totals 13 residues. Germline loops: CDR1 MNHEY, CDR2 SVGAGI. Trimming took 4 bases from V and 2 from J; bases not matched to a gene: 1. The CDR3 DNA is TGTGCCAGCAGTTGGACAGGGACCTACGAGCAGTACTTC. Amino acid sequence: CASSWTGTYEQYF.

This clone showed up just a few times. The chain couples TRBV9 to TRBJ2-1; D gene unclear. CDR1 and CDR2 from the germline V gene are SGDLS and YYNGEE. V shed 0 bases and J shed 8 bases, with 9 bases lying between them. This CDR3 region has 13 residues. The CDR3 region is CASSVDGWDEQFF. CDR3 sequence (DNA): TGTGCCAGCAGCGTAGATGGATGGGATGAGCAGTTCTTC.

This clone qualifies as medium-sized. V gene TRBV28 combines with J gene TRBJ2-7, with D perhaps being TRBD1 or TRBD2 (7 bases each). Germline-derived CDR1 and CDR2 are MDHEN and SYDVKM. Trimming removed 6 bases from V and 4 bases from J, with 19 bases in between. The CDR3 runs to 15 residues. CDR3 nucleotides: TGTGCCAGCAGCATACTATACAGGGGAGGGTACGAGCAGTACTTC. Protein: CASSILYRGGYEQYF.

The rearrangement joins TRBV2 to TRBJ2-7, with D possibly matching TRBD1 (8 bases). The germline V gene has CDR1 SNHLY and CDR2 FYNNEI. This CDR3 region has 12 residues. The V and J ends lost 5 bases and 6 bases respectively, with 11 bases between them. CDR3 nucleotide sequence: TGTGCCAGCAGTACAGGGGGGGTCGAGCAGTACTTC. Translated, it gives CASSTGGVEQYF.

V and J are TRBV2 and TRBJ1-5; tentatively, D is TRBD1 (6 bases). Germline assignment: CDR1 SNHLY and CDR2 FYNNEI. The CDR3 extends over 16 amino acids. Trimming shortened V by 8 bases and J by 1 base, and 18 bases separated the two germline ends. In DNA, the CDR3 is TGTGCCAGCTTTGGACAGCCGCTGATGAGCAATCAGCCCCAGCATTTT. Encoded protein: CASFGQPLMSNQPQHF. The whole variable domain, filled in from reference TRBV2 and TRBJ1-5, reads EPEVTQTPSHQVTQMGQEVILRCVPISNHLYFYWYRQILGQKVEFLVSFYNNEISEKSEIFDDQFSVERPDGSNFTLKIRSTKLEDSAMYFCASFGQPLMSNQPQHFGDGTRLSIL.

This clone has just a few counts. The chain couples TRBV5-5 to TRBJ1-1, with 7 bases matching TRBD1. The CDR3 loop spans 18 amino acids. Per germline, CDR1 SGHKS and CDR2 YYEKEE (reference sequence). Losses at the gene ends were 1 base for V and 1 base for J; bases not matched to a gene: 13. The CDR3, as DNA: TGTGCCAGCAGCTTGTCATCCTGGGCACAGGGGCGGAACACTGAAGCTTTCTTT. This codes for CASSLSSWAQGRNTEAFF.

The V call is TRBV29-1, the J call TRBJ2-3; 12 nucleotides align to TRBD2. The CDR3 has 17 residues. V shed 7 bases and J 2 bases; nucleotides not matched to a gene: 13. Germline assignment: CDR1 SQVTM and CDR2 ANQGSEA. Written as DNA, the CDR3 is TGCAGCGCCGGACTAGCGGGACCTATCGAGGCCACAGATACGCAGTATTTT. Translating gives CSAGLAGPIEATDTQYF.

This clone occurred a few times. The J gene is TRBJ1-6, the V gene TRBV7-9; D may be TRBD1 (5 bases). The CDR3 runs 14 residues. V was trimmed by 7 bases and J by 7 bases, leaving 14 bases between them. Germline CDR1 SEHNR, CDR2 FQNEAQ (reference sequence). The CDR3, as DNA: TGTGCCAGCACCTGGGAAGGGGCCAATTCACCCCTCCACTTT. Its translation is CASTWEGANSPLHF.

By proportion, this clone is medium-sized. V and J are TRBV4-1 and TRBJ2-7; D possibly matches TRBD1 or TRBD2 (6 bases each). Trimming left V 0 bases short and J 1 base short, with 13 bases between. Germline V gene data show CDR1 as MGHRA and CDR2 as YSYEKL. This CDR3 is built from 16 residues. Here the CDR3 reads CASSQDEGGGSYEQYF. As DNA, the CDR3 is TGCGCCAGCAGCCAAGATGAGGGGGGCGGATCCTACGAGCAGTACTTC.

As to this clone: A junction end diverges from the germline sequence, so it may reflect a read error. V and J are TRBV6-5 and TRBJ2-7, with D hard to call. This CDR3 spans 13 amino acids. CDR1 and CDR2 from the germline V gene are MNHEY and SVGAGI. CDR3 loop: CAISESNSYEQYF. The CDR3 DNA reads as TGTGCCATCAGTGAGTCGAACTCCTACGAGCAGTACTTC.

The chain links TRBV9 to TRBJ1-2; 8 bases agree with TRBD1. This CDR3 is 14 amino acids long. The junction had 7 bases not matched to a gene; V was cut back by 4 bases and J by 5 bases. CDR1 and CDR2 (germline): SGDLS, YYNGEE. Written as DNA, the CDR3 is TGTGCCAGCAGCACCACGACAGGGGCTTATGGCTACACCTTC. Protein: CASSTTTGAYGYTF.

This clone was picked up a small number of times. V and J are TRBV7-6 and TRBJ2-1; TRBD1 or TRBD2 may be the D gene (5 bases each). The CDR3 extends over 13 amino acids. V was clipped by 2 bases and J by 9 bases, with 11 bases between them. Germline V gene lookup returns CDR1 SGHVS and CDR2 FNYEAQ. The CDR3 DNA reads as TGTGCCAGCAGCTTACTCGGGGCGGGTGAGCAGTTCTTC. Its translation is CASSLLGAGEQFF.

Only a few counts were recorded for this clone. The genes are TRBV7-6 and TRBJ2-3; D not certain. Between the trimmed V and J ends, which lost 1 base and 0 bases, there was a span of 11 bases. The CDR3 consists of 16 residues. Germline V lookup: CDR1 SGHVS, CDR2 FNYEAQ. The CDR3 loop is CASSLEAASSTDTQYF. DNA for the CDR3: TGTGCCAGCAGCTTAGAGGCGGCTTCTAGCACAGATACGCAGTATTTT.

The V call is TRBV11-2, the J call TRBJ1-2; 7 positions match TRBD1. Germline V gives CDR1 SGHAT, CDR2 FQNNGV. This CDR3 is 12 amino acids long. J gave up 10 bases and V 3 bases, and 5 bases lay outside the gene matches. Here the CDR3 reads CASSLFDRDYTF. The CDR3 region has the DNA TGTGCCAGCAGCTTGTTTGACAGGGACTACACCTTC.

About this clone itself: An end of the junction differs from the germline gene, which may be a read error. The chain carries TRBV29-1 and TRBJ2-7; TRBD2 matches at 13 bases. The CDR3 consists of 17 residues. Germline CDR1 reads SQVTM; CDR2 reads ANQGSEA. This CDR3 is CSVEDTTGTSGDKGQHF. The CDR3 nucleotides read TGCAGCGTTGAAGATACTACCGGGACTAGCGGGGATAAGGGGCAGCACTTC.

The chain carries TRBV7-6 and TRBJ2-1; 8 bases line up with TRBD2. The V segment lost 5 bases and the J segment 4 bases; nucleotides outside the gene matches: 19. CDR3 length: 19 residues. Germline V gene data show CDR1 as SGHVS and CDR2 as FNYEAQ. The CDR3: CASSPGPKGTRESYNEQFF. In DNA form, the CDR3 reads TGTGCCAGCAGCCCGGGACCAAAAGGGACTAGGGAGAGTTACAATGAGCAGTTCTTC.

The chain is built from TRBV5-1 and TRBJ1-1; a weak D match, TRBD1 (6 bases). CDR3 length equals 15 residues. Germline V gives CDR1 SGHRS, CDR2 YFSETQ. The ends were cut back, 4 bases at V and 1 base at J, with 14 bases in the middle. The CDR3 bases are TGCGCCAGCAGCCTCGCCGGGACAACGAACACTGAAGCTTTCTTT. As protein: CASSLAGTTNTEAFF.

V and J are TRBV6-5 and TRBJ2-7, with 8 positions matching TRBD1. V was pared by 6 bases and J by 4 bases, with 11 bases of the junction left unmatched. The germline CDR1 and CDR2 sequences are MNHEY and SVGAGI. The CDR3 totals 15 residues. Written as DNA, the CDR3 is TGTGCCAGCAGCCCCCTGCAGGGGGCGCTTTACGAGCAGTACTTC. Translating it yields CASSPLQGALYEQYF.

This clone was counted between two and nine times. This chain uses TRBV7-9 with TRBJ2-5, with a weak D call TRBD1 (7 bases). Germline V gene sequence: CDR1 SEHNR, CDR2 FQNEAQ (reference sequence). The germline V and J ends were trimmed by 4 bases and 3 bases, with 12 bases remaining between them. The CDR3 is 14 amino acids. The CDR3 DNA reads TGTGCCAGCAGCTCGGCAGGGGGGAAAGAGACCCAGTACTTC. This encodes CASSSAGGKETQYF.

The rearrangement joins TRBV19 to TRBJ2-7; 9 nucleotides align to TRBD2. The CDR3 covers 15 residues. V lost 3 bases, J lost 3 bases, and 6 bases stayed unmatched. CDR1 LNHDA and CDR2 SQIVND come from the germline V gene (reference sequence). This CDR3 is CASSMGGGAFYEQYF. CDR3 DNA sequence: TGTGCCAGTAGTATGGGCGGGGGGGCGTTCTACGAGCAGTACTTC.

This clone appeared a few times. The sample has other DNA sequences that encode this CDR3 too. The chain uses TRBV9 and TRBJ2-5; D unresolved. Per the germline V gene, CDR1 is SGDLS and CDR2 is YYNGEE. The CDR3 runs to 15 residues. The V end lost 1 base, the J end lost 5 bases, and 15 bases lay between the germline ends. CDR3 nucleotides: TGTGCCAGCAGCGTACAAGATTGGACCGGGGAGACCCAGTACTTC. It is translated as CASSVQDWTGETQYF.

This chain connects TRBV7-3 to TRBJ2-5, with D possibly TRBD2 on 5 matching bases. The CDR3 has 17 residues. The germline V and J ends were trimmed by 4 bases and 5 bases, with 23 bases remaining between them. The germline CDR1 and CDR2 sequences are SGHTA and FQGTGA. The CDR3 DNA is TGTGCCAGCAGCTCCAACTCCAAGCGTCGGGGAAGGGAGACCCAGTACTTC. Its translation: CASSSNSKRRGRETQYF.

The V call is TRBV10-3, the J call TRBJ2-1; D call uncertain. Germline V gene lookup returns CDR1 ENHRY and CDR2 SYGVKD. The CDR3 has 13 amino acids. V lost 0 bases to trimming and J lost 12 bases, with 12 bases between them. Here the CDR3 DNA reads TGTGCCATCAGTGAGTCCCAAGGGTCCGTGCAGTTCTTC. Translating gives CAISESQGSVQFF.

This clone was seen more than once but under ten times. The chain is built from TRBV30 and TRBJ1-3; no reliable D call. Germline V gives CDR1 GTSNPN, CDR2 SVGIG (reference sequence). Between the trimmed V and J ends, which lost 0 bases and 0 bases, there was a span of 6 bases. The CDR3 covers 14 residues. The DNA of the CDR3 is TGTGCCTGGAGTGTAGGAGTCTCTGGAAACACCATATATTTT. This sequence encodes CAWSVGVSGNTIYF.